This paragraph reports one T cell receptor beta chain. Its cognate antigen is unknown. The data derive from a study of OX40 agonist ivuxolimab in advanced cancers. Study overall: Of the participants, roughly 40% had some prior anti-PD-1, anti-PD-L1 or anti-CTLA-4 therapy, which was allowed.

Study-level results: Partial responders at 0.1-3.0 mg/kg had among the lowest clonal expansion.

Clones were sequenced by immunoSEQ multiplex PCR, and TCRdb holds only the in-frame ones, with some missing. Of nearly 85,000 clones in the sample, 70% to 90% were seen once. Germline assignment: CDR1 SGHAT and CDR2 FQNNGV. V was pared by 5 bases and J by 1 base, with 9 bases between. The CDR3 is 15 amino acids. Here the sequenced sample was CD4+ or CD8+ T cells sorted from blood, taken in a trial of the OX40 agonist ivuxolimab. This clonotype was sampled from an adult with an advanced solid tumor such as melanoma, head and neck, liver or kidney cancer. The chain recombines TRBV11-2 with TRBJ1-6; D is ambiguous. The CDR3 loop reads CASSPVASYNSPLHF. The DNA of the CDR3 is TGTGCCAGCAGCCCTGTCGCTTCCTATAATTCACCCCTCCACTTT.